This T cell receptor beta chain derives from a study of technical replicates of blood from a handful of donors. The length of the CDR3 is 14 residues. Germline CDR1 and CDR2: SGHTA and FQGNSA. The germline V and J ends were trimmed by 5 bases and 4 bases, with 14 bases remaining between them. Using immunoSEQ multiplex PCR, the repertoire was profiled, and TCRdb retains in-frame clones only, with some absent. The repertoire has roughly 72,000 clones, 92% of them found once; the top ten carry around 0.37%. Sequencing input: T cells isolated from PBMCs. The V call is TRBV7-2, the J call TRBJ1-1; TRBD1 is a possible D gene (6 bases). The sequence was obtained from a human donor in good health. The CDR3 DNA sequence: TGTGCCAGCAGCCTCTTACAGGGAACCACTGAAGCTTTCTTT. The encoded protein is CASSLLQGTTEAFF.